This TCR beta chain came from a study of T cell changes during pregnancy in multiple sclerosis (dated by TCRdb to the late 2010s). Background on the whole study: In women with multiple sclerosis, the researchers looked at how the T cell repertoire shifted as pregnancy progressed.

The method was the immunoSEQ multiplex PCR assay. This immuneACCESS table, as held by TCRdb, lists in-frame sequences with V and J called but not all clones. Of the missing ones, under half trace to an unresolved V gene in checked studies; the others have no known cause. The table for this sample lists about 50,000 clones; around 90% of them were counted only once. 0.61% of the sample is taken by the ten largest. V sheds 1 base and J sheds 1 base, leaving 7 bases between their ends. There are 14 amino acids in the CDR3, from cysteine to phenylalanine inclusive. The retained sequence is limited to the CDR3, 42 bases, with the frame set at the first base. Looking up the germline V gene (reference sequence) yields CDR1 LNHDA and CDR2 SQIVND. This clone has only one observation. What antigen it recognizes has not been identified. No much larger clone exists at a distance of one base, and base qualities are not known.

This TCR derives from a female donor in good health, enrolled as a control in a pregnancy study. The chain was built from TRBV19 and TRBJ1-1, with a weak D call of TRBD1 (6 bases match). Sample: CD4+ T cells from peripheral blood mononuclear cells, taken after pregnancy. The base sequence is TGTGCCAGTAGTATAGCCAGGGGGAACACTGAAGCTTTCTTT. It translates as CASSIARGNTEAFF.